This record covers a single TCR beta chain. The same CDR3 arises from other DNA sequences in this sample as well. Clones were sequenced by immunoSEQ multiplex PCR, and TCRdb holds only the in-frame ones, with some missing. The table has roughly 2.6 million clones, 85% to 95% seen once; the top ten hold over 0.12%. V shed 9 bases and J 4 bases; nucleotides not matched to a gene: 3. Germline values: CDR1 ENHRY, CDR2 SYGVKD. The CDR3 has 12 amino acids. The data were obtained in a study of shared clonotypes between healthy human individuals. Material for sequencing was naive CD4+ T cells sorted from blood. The sample's subset: CD45RA+ positively selected. The chain recombines TRBV10-3 with TRBJ2-3; 8 bases fit TRBD2. The receptor comes from a man aged 18 to 35 in good health. The CDR3 DNA is TGTGCCATAAGCGGGAGCCCAGATACGCAGTATTTT. This sequence encodes CAISGSPDTQYF.